A single sample is the source of the 15 T cell receptor beta chains below, sequenced in a study of beta chain features in type 1 diabetes. Study observations and caveats: Type 1 diabetes patients showed a moderate but significant shortening of TCRB CDR3s in all four CD4+ subsets.

Antigen specificity for these receptors is unknown. Expressed TCRB transcripts were sequenced, since all the RNA that had been isolated was reverse transcribed. Repertoires were generated with immunoSEQ multiplex PCR, while TCRdb's copy carries only in-frame clones and drops some. The repertoire has 300,000 to 400,000 clones, about a tenth of them found once; the top ten carry around 1%. The specimen sequenced was central memory CD4+ T cells from blood. The receptors were sampled from a man younger than 45 with type 1 diabetes.

This clone was seen only a few times. At one end, the junction sequence differs from germline, possibly due to a read error. The chain is built from TRBV10-3 and TRBJ2-3; D may be TRBD1 (6 bases). The CDR3 runs to 16 residues. The germline CDR1 and CDR2 sequences are ENHRY and SYGVKD. CDR3 sequence reads: CASSYAGTSRTDTQYF. In DNA, the CDR3 is TGTGCCAGCAGTTACGCCGGGACATCGCGCACAGATACGCAGTATTTT.

V is TRBV18 and J is TRBJ2-1; 7 bases fit TRBD2. V shed 0 bases, J shed 4 bases, and the junction held 6 bases outside the gene matches. Germline loops: CDR1 KGHSH, CDR2 LQKENI. This CDR3 contains 16 residues. CDR3 loop: CASSPPPAGLYNEQFF. For the CDR3, the DNA is TGTGCCAGCTCACCACCGCCAGCGGGACTATACAATGAGCAGTTCTTC.

This clone was counted only a few times. This chain links TRBV5-1 with TRBJ2-7, with D hard to call. The CDR3 spans 14 residues. Germline CDR1 and CDR2: SGHRS and YFSETQ. Between the trimmed V and J ends, which lost 0 bases and 3 bases, there was a span of 10 bases. CDR3 sequence: CASSLGQVNYEQYF. As DNA, the CDR3 is TGCGCCAGCAGCTTGGGGCAGGTCAACTACGAGCAGTACTTC. Filled out from reference TRBV5-1 and TRBJ2-7, the complete variable domain reads KAGVTQTPRYLIKTRGQQVTLSCSPISGHRSVSWYQQTPGQGLQFLFEYFSETQRNKGNFPGRFSGRQFSNSRSEMNVSTLELGDSALYLCASSLGQVNYEQYFGPGTRLTVT.

The CDR3 reads CASSADPTSTDTQYF. Here the CDR3 DNA reads TGTGCCAGCAGTGCAGACCCGACAAGCACAGATACGCAGTATTTT. This chain joins TRBV7-2 and TRBJ2-3; D not resolved. Trimming stripped 6 bases from V and 0 bases from J, with 13 bases between. The CDR3 covers 15 residues. Germline-derived CDR1 and CDR2 are SGHTA and FQGNSA.

This clone was seen more than once but under ten times. The CDR3 sequence is CSVENEKLFF. The CDR3 DNA reads TGCAGCGTTGAAAATGAAAAACTGTTTTTT. The V call is TRBV29-1, the J call TRBJ1-4; no reliable D call. Trimming stripped 2 bases from V and 5 bases from J, with 0 bases between. This CDR3 is built from 10 residues. CDR1 is SQVTM and CDR2 is ANQGSEA in the germline V gene.

The V call is TRBV30, the J call TRBJ1-6; 10 positions match TRBD1. CDR1 and CDR2 from the germline V gene are GTSNPN and SVGIG (reference sequence). This CDR3 is 14 amino acids long. V trimming: 4 bases; J trimming: 8 bases; junction bases outside the gene matches: 5. The CDR3 sequence is CAWTRDRGDSPLHF. The CDR3 DNA reads as TGTGCCTGGACTCGGGACAGGGGTGATTCACCCCTCCACTTT. Filled out from reference TRBV30 and TRBJ1-6, the complete variable domain reads SQTIHQWPATLVQPVGSPLSLECTVEGTSNPNLYWYRQAAGRGLQLLFYSVGIGQISSEVPQNLSASRPQDRQFILSSKKLLLSDSGFYLCAWTRDRGDSPLHFGNGTRLTVT.

The V gene is TRBV7-2, the J gene TRBJ2-5; possibly TRBD2 for D (7 bases). The CDR3 contains 14 residues. The germline V and J ends were trimmed by 1 base and 7 bases, with 13 bases remaining between them. CDR1 is SGHTA and CDR2 is FQGNSA in the germline V gene. The CDR3, as DNA: TGTGCCAGCAGCTTAGATCGGGGGGCCGGGACCCAGTACTTC. Its translation: CASSLDRGAGTQYF. Variable domain in full (rest from reference TRBV7-2 and TRBJ2-5): GAGVSQSPSNKVTEKGKDVELRCDPISGHTALYWYRQSLGQGLEFLIYFQGNSAPDKSGLPSDRFSAERTGGSVSTLTIQRTQQEDSAVYLCASSLDRGAGTQYFGPGTRLLVL.

V gene TRBV25-1 combines with J gene TRBJ1-1; D may be TRBD1 (5 bases). CDR3 length: 17 amino acids. Trimming took 1 base from V and 0 from J, leaving 15 bases between them. Germline V lookup: CDR1 MGHDK, CDR2 SYGVNS. CDR3 in DNA: TGTGCCAGCAGTGAATTCTCTGGGGCCCTTGTGAACACTGAAGCTTTCTTT. Translation: CASSEFSGALVNTEAFF.

This sequence joins TRBV19 and TRBJ1-5; tentative D call: TRBD1 (5 bases). Germline CDR1 reads LNHDA; CDR2 reads SQIVND (reference sequence). The germline V and J ends were trimmed by 6 bases and 7 bases, with 10 bases remaining between them. The CDR3 contains 12 residues. This CDR3 reads CASRLQGQPQHF. The CDR3 DNA sequence: TGTGCCAGTAGGCTCCAGGGCCAGCCCCAGCATTTT.

The rearrangement joins TRBV29-1 to TRBJ1-6; D is unclear. The CDR3 length is 15 residues. V lost 6 bases, J lost 0 bases, and 12 bases lay in between. From germline, CDR1 is SQVTM and CDR2 ANQGSEA. CDR3 coding DNA: TGCAGCGTGCGCAGGATCAGCTCCTATAATTCACCCCTCCACTTT. Its protein product is CSVRRISSYNSPLHF. Looking up the rest from reference TRBV29-1 and TRBJ1-6 gives the full variable domain: SAVISQKPSRDICQRGTSLTIQCQVDSQVTMMFWYRQQPGQSLTLIATANQGSEATYESGFVIDKFPISRPNLTFSTLTVSNMSPEDSSIYLCSVRRISSYNSPLHFGNGTRLTVT.

The V and J genes are TRBV7-8 and TRBJ2-7; 7 bases map to TRBD1. The V gene's germline CDR1 is SGHVS and CDR2 FQNEAQ. The CDR3 has 11 amino acids. The J segment lost 9 bases and the V segment lost 5 bases, leaving 4 bases of the junction unmatched. The CDR3 sequence is CASSLAGGQYF. In DNA, the CDR3 is TGTGCCAGCAGCCTGGCAGGGGGGCAGTACTTC.

The chain couples TRBV19 to TRBJ2-5; no firm D call. Looked up from germline, CDR1 is LNHDA and CDR2 is SQIVND (reference sequence). This CDR3 is 13 amino acids long. The germline V and J ends were trimmed by 3 bases and 2 bases, with 7 bases remaining between them. The CDR3 region is CASSISAQETQYF. Written as DNA, the CDR3 is TGTGCCAGTAGTATCTCAGCACAAGAGACCCAGTACTTC.

The chain employs TRBV2 and TRBJ2-2; TRBD1 aligns across 10 bases. Trimming took 11 bases from V and 4 from J; bases not matched to a gene: 13. This CDR3 comprises 16 residues. CDR1 and CDR2 (germline): SNHLY, FYNNEI. The CDR3 is CARGTGAARATGELFF. CDR3 bases: TGTGCCCGAGGGACAGGGGCCGCCAGGGCCACCGGGGAGCTGTTTTTT.

The V gene is TRBV7-2, the J gene TRBJ2-5; 8 bases align to TRBD2. Losses at the gene ends were 6 bases for V and 9 bases for J; bases not matched to a gene: 9. Germline loops: CDR1 SGHTA, CDR2 FQGNSA. This CDR3 contains 13 residues. The CDR3 protein is CASRAGGSGAQYF. The DNA of the CDR3 is TGTGCCAGCAGGGCGGGGGGCTCCGGGGCCCAGTACTTC.

This clone appeared a few times. The chain has TRBV7-2 and TRBJ2-2, with D possibly matching TRBD1 (6 bases). V was clipped by 5 bases and J by 9 bases, with 13 bases between them. CDR3 length: 13 residues. The germline gives CDR1 SGHTA, CDR2 FQGNSA. CDR3 DNA sequence: TGTGCCAGCAGCAGTTGGACAGACCGGGAGCTGTTTTTT. Amino acids: CASSSWTDRELFF.